This TCR beta chain was identified in a study of CD8 T cells in Susac syndrome. With regard to this clonotype: The antigen is not known.

Reverse transcription of roughly 0.5 to 1 ug RNA used random hexamers. Across 54 Vbeta and 13 Jbeta, TCR beta CDR3 was amplified with immunoSEQ multiplex PCR. TCRdb reprocessed the immunoSEQ multiplex PCR reads via MiXCR and lists one record per CDR3 protein. Of roughly 200,000 distinct CDR3 sequences listed, about 95% are singletons. Overall study results and limits: It was acknowledged in the study that its TCR sequencing and HLA analysis involved a relatively small number of individuals.

CDR1 GTSNPN and CDR2 SVGIG come from the germline V gene (reference sequence). V was cut by 4 bases and J by 7 bases, with 20 bases left in between. The CDR3 has 15 amino acids. The clonotype was recovered from a human donor in good health. Material for sequencing was CD4+ T cells from PBMCs. This chain uses TRBV30 with TRBJ2-1; no clear D gene. The DNA for the CDR3 is TGTGCCTGGACCACCTCCCCCGGATTTGGGAATGAGCAGTTCTTC. Translating gives CAWTTSPGFGNEQFF.